This T cell receptor (beta chain) stems from a study of OX40 agonist ivuxolimab in advanced cancers. Study in general: Under the entry rules, prior anti-PD-1, anti-PD-L1 or anti-CTLA-4 therapy was allowed, and around 40% had some. Findings and caveats of the study: Clonal expansion was among the lowest in partial responders at 0.1-3.0 mg/kg, especially CD8+. The investigators did not determine what antigen specificity the expanded peripheral T cells had.

CDR1 is MGHDK, CDR2 SYGVNS, per germline. V dropped 7 bases and J dropped 3 bases, with 19 bases sitting between them. This CDR3 is built from 17 residues. This clone was detected a few times. Its target is not known. Sequenced by immunoSEQ multiplex PCR; TCRdb stores in-frame clones only, minus some. The sample consists of 20,000 to 25,000 clones, roughly 66% of them appearing once. The sequence was obtained from an adult with an advanced solid tumor such as melanoma, head and neck, liver or kidney cancer. The chain is built from TRBV25-1 and TRBJ2-6, with D possibly called TRBD1 or TRBD2 (5 bases each). The sequences come from CD4+ or CD8+ T cells sorted from blood, collected in a trial of the OX40 agonist ivuxolimab. CDR3 DNA: TGTGCCAGCACTTACCGGGACGGCAGAAGTGGGGCCAACGTCCTGACTTTC. It encodes CASTYRDGRSGANVLTF.